This record looks at one TCR beta chain sequence and its context. This CDR3 has 13 amino acids. The V and J ends lost 5 bases and 5 bases respectively, with 10 bases between them. Germline CDR1 MNHEY, CDR2 SVGEGT. This sample is drawn from a study of blood T cell repertoires in COVID-19. Study overall: Spain, Italy and the United States supplied samples that represented acute and convalescent COVID-19. In each case, the material was cDNA or gDNA derived from T cells, B-cell-depleted T cells, or PBMCs.

The authors' processing: It was from reference gene primer amplification that nucleated cell counts were estimated. The protocol was immunoSEQ multiplex PCR, while the TCRdb copy is restricted to in-frame clones and leaves out a portion. Clone size and V and J calls were adopted from that table, with D and trimming inferred from the DNA. The sample includes 200,000 to 300,000 clones, 80% to 85% seen only once; the top ten take 4% to 4.5%. Specimen: peripheral blood. The chain carries TRBV6-2 or TRBV6-3 and TRBJ1-5, with D tentatively TRBD1 (5 bases). This sequence originates from a man aged 55 to 70 with acute or convalescent COVID-19. The CDR3 reads CASSRGTYQPQHF. As DNA, the CDR3 is TGTGCCAGCAGTAGGGGAACTTATCAGCCCCAGCATTTT.